Sequencing of this T cell receptor beta chain was carried out in a study of T cell responses to AZD1222 COVID-19 vaccine. The CDR3 loop spans 14 amino acids. Trimming took off 4 bases at V and 9 bases at J, with 17 bases between the two ends. CDR1 and CDR2 (germline): SGHNT, YYREEE (reference sequence). Only in-frame clones appear in the TCRdb table, and some are missing; sequencing was by immunoSEQ multiplex PCR. The top ten clones hold around 3% of a sample with some 130,000 clones, about 92% of them seen once. This chain connects TRBV5-4 to TRBJ2-4; possible D gene TRBD2, 5 bases. This sample comprised peripheral blood, obtained on day 0 of AZD1222 vaccination. This receptor was identified in an adult in good health. The CDR3: CASSPLGSRGIQYF. In nucleotides, the CDR3 is TGTGCCAGCAGCCCCCTTGGGTCTCGGGGCATTCAGTACTTC.